This T cell receptor (beta chain) was recovered during a study of patients and donors after allogeneic stem cell transplantation. The CDR3 is 13 residues long. In germline, CDR1 is SGHKS, CDR2 YYEKEE (reference sequence). The V gene lost 4 bases and the J gene lost 5 bases, with 11 bases spanning the gap. TCRdb called the RT-PCR reads again in MiXCR, with one record for every CDR3 protein. The sample consists of some 1,000 distinct CDR3 sequences, 40% of them appearing once. J is TRBJ2-3 and V is TRBV5-5; weak D call: TRBD2 (5 bases). Sequencing was done on a sample of blood, either unsorted or a sorted T cell fraction (not recorded which). The clonotype was recovered from a human donor who was either an allogeneic HSCT recipient or a stem cell or donor lymphocyte infusion donor (not recorded which). It is not recorded whose cells these are; they may come from a transplant donor. The CDR3 DNA follows: TGTGCCAGCAGCCTGGACCGGGGAGATACGCAGTATTTT. Its translation is CASSLDRGDTQYF.